The 32 T cell receptor beta chains in this list originate from one sample, sequenced in a study of CD8 T cells in ankylosing spondylitis. Study results and caveats: Ankylosing spondylitis blood appeared to be characterized by a TCR beta motif of under 10 highly homologous variants.

One entry per CDR3 protein results from TCRdb running MiXCR on the 5' RACE reads. The sample contains hundreds of thousands of distinct CDR3 sequences, roughly a sixth of which appear only once. No antigen has been identified for these receptors. Sequencing input: blood, either unsorted or a sorted T cell fraction (not recorded which). The origin of the receptors is a male donor with ankylosing spondylitis.

This clonotype was detected a few times. The chain uses TRBV5-1 and TRBJ2-4; possibly TRBD1 for D (5 bases). The CDR3 contains 13 residues. CDR1 and CDR2 (germline): SGHRS, YFSETQ. Trimming stripped 7 bases from V and 1 base from J, with 9 bases between. As DNA, the CDR3 is TGCGCCAGCGGAACAGGCGCCAAAAACATTCAGTACTTC. Amino acid sequence: CASGTGAKNIQYF.

The chain carries TRBV10-3 and TRBJ2-3; 8 nucleotides align to TRBD2. Trimming at V came to 5 bases and at J to 2 bases, leaving 6 bases not matched to a gene. The CDR3 runs to 15 residues. Per germline, CDR1 ENHRY and CDR2 SYGVKD. The CDR3 protein is CAISISGDLTDTQYF. Written as DNA, the CDR3 is TGTGCCATCAGTATTAGCGGGGACCTCACAGATACGCAGTATTTT.

In its sample, this clonotype was seen a few times. The J gene is TRBJ1-1, the V gene TRBV5-1; D call uncertain. Germline V lookup: CDR1 SGHRS, CDR2 YFSETQ. This CDR3 is 14 amino acids long. V was pared by 0 bases and J by 0 bases, with 6 bases between. Here the CDR3 reads CASSLGVMNTEAFF. In DNA, the CDR3 is TGCGCCAGCAGCTTGGGTGTCATGAACACTGAAGCTTTCTTT.

This clonotype has just a few counts. The chain links TRBV12-3 or TRBV12-4 to TRBJ2-7; 12 positions match TRBD1. This CDR3 is built from 15 residues. V was pared by 5 bases and J by 3 bases, with 5 bases of the junction left unmatched. This chain's CDR3 is CASSPGTGGRYEQYF. CDR3 nucleotide sequence: TGTGCCAGCAGTCCGGGGACAGGGGGCCGCTACGAGCAGTACTTC.

This clonotype was observed a few times. The gene calls are TRBV7-9 and TRBJ2-7; no clear D gene. The V gene's germline CDR1 is SEHNR and CDR2 FQNEAQ (reference sequence). CDR3 length: 13 amino acids. V was shortened by 5 bases and J by 7 bases, with 15 bases between the two germline ends. The CDR3: CASSPPPSEEQYF. CDR3 in DNA: TGTGCCAGCAGCCCCCCTCCGAGTGAGGAGCAGTACTTC.

This chain links TRBV30 with TRBJ2-5; no clear D. CDR1 is GTSNPN, CDR2 SVGIG, per germline (reference sequence). V was shortened by 2 bases and J by 1 base, with 11 bases between the two germline ends. CDR3 length: 14 amino acids. CDR3 protein: CAWSLLVAQETQYF. CDR3 coding DNA: TGTGCCTGGAGTCTTTTAGTAGCCCAAGAGACCCAGTACTTC. Based on the CDR3 plus reference TRBV30 and TRBJ2-5, the full variable domain is SQTIHQWPATLVQPVGSPLSLECTVEGTSNPNLYWYRQAAGRGLQLLFYSVGIGQISSEVPQNLSASRPQDRQFILSSKKLLLSDSGFYLCAWSLLVAQETQYFGPGTRLLVL.

This rearrangement joins TRBV20-1 to TRBJ2-2, with TRBD1 matching over 10 bases. From germline, CDR1 is DFQATT and CDR2 SNEGSKA (reference sequence). V lost 0 bases and J lost 4; bases outside the gene matches: 5. The CDR3 is made up of 16 amino acids. The CDR3: CSAREDRGRFTGELFF. As DNA, the CDR3 is TGCAGTGCTAGAGAAGACAGGGGGCGCTTCACCGGGGAGCTGTTTTTT.

The gene calls are TRBV7-6 and TRBJ2-3, with 9 positions matching TRBD2. The length of the CDR3 is 13 residues. Losses at the gene ends were 4 bases for V and 5 bases for J; bases not matched to a gene: 1. Looked up from germline, CDR1 is SGHVS and CDR2 is FNYEAQ. CDR3 loop: CASSWTSEDTQYF. The CDR3, as DNA: TGTGCCAGCAGCTGGACTAGCGAAGATACGCAGTATTTT.

The rearrangement uses TRBV9 and TRBJ2-1, with 12 bases aligning to TRBD2. CDR3 length: 18 amino acids. Germline V gives CDR1 SGDLS, CDR2 YYNGEE. The junction had 4 bases not matched to a gene; V was cut back by 0 bases and J by 0 bases. This chain's CDR3 is CASSVASGGASSYNEQFF. CDR3 coding DNA: TGTGCCAGCAGCGTAGCTAGCGGGGGGGCGAGCTCCTACAATGAGCAGTTCTTC.

The chain is built from TRBV11-2 and TRBJ2-3, with 9 bases fitting TRBD2. Germline loops: CDR1 SGHAT, CDR2 FQNNGV. Trimming at V came to 1 base and at J to 4 bases, leaving 6 bases not matched to a gene. The CDR3 contains 16 residues. The CDR3 protein is CASSLVAGGVADTQYF. CDR3 DNA: TGTGCCAGCAGCTTAGTCGCGGGAGGGGTTGCAGATACGCAGTATTTT.

The genes are TRBV11-2 and TRBJ2-3; 11 bases match TRBD2. V dropped 0 bases and J dropped 5; count of bases not matched to a gene: 13. In germline, CDR1 is SGHAT, CDR2 FQNNGV. CDR3 length: 19 residues. The chain's CDR3 is CASSLDFAASGGRRDTQYF. The CDR3, as DNA: TGTGCCAGCAGCTTAGATTTCGCGGCTAGCGGGGGGAGGAGAGATACGCAGTATTTT.

This clonotype showed up just a few times. This chain uses TRBV3-1 with TRBJ2-7, with TRBD1 matching over 8 bases. CDR1 and CDR2 (germline): LGHDT, YNNKEL (reference sequence). V was clipped by 6 bases and J by 4 bases; unmatched bases: 5. The CDR3 is made up of 13 amino acids. This CDR3 reads CASSSGGSYEQYF. The DNA of the CDR3 is TGTGCCAGCAGTTCAGGGGGCTCGTACGAGCAGTACTTC.

The V call is TRBV28, the J call TRBJ2-3, with TRBD2 matching over 9 bases. Germline V gene sequence: CDR1 MDHEN, CDR2 SYDVKM. CDR3 length: 19 residues. The V segment lost 3 bases and the J segment 3 bases; nucleotides outside the gene matches: 16. In DNA form, the CDR3 reads TGTGCCAGCAGTTTGAGTGGGCTCCGAGCGGGAGGAGGTACAGATACGCAGTATTTT. Its protein is CASSLSGLRAGGGTDTQYF.

This clonotype has a handful of counts. The V and J genes are TRBV7-2 and TRBJ2-1; D remains unclear. CDR3 length: 13 amino acids. Germline CDR1 reads SGHTA; CDR2 reads FQGNSA. The V end was cut by 3 bases, the J end by 4 bases, with 7 bases between. CDR3 sequence: CASSFDNYNEQFF. CDR3 DNA sequence: TGTGCCAGCAGCTTTGATAATTACAATGAGCAGTTCTTC.

This clonotype has more than one count but fewer than ten. V usage is TRBV20-1 and J usage is TRBJ1-2; perhaps TRBD1 as D (6 bases). Trimming took 5 bases from V and 8 from J, leaving 15 bases between them. Germline lookup yields CDR1 DFQATT and CDR2 SNEGSKA (reference sequence). There are 12 residues in the CDR3. The CDR3 is CSAPAKGGGYTF. The CDR3 DNA is TGCAGTGCTCCGGCCAAGGGGGGCGGCTACACCTTC.

The rearrangement joins TRBV27 to TRBJ2-7, with 7 bases aligning to TRBD2. The CDR3 spans 16 residues. Germline V gene lookup returns CDR1 MNHEY and CDR2 SMNVEV (reference sequence). J gave up 3 bases and V 4 bases, and 12 bases lay outside the gene matches. The DNA of the CDR3 is TGTGCCAGCAGTTCCCCCTCTAGCGGCGTCTTCTACGAGCAGTACTTC. It translates to CASSSPSSGVFYEQYF.

The gene calls are TRBV15 and TRBJ2-7; 9 bases fit TRBD2. The CDR3 runs 13 residues. V lost 3 bases and J lost 6; bases outside the gene matches: 3. Germline V gene sequence: CDR1 LNHNV, CDR2 YYDKDF (reference sequence). The CDR3 DNA sequence: TGTGCCACCAGCAGCCGACTAGCGGTCGAGCAGTACTTC. Translating it yields CATSSRLAVEQYF.

This chain joins TRBV12-3 or TRBV12-4 and TRBJ2-5, with 15 bases aligning to TRBD2. The CDR3 contains 16 residues. J lost 5 bases, V lost 5 bases, and 6 bases had no gene match. The CDR3 region is CASSLGLAGGGETQYF. The CDR3 DNA reads TGTGCCAGCAGTCTGGGACTAGCGGGAGGAGGGGAGACCCAGTACTTC.

At least ten counts were recorded for this clonotype. The chain couples TRBV7-9 to TRBJ2-3; no clear D. V dropped 5 bases and J dropped 1 base, with 10 bases sitting between them. From germline, CDR1 is SEHNR and CDR2 FQNEAQ (reference sequence). This CDR3 has 14 residues. This chain's CDR3 is CASSPALRTDTQYF. Written as DNA, the CDR3 is TGTGCCAGCAGCCCGGCCCTCCGCACAGATACGCAGTATTTT.

In its sample, this clonotype was seen many times. This CDR3 is CASSLAAGENVLTF. CDR3 sequence (DNA): TGCGCCAGCAGCTTGGCGGCAGGGGAAAACGTCCTGACTTTC. The rearrangement links TRBV5-1 to TRBJ2-6; maybe TRBD1 (6 bases). The CDR3 extends over 14 amino acids. Germline V CDR1 and CDR2: SGHRS, YFSETQ. Trimming stripped 0 bases from V and 10 bases from J, with 11 bases between.

This chain links TRBV4-2 with TRBJ1-4, with 8 bases that match TRBD1. The CDR3 runs 15 residues. Per the germline V gene, CDR1 is LGHNA and CDR2 is YNFKEQ. Losses at the gene ends were 1 base for V and 5 bases for J; bases not matched to a gene: 3. The CDR3 DNA reads as TGTGCCAGCAGCCAAGGGGGACAGGCAAATGAAAAACTGTTTTTT. Protein product: CASSQGGQANEKLFF.

This clonotype was recorded a few times. In DNA form, the CDR3 reads TGTGCCACCTCCGGGCACAGGGGGGGCAATCAGCCCCAGCATTTT. Translated, it gives CATSGHRGGNQPQHF. V is TRBV28 and J is TRBJ1-5; 8 bases are a match to TRBD1. Germline values: CDR1 MDHEN, CDR2 SYDVKM. The CDR3 has 15 amino acids. V trimming: 10 bases; J trimming: 2 bases; junction bases outside the gene matches: 10.

In this sample, this clonotype turned up a few times. The chain carries TRBV5-1 and TRBJ2-3; D assignment may be TRBD1 or TRBD2 (5 bases each). Germline V gives CDR1 SGHRS, CDR2 YFSETQ. V shed 8 bases and J shed 3 bases, with 19 bases lying between them. This CDR3 contains 15 residues. As DNA, the CDR3 is TGCGCCAGTAAGACCGGGACGGCCTCGACAGATACGCAGTATTTT. Translating gives CASKTGTASTDTQYF.

V and J are TRBV19 and TRBJ1-5, with no clear D. V was pared by 3 bases and J by 4 bases, with 7 bases between. The CDR3 covers 13 residues. Germline loops: CDR1 LNHDA, CDR2 SQIVND (reference sequence). This CDR3 is CASSIPPNQPQHF. The CDR3 coding sequence is TGTGCCAGTAGTATCCCGCCGAATCAGCCCCAGCATTTT.

This chain connects TRBV7-8 to TRBJ1-3; maybe TRBD1 (5 bases). CDR3 length: 17 amino acids. Germline CDR1 and CDR2: SGHVS and FQNEAQ. Trimming removed 3 bases from V and 2 bases from J, with 17 bases in between. CDR3 region: CASSFGAAWVTGNTIYF. In DNA, the CDR3 is TGTGCCAGCAGCTTTGGGGCAGCGTGGGTGACTGGAAACACCATATATTTT.

This clonotype was found a few times. The CDR3 protein is CASTGGDRYQETQYF. As DNA, the CDR3 is TGTGCCAGCACTGGGGGGGACAGATACCAAGAGACCCAGTACTTC. The genes are TRBV11-2 and TRBJ2-5; the D gene could be TRBD1 or TRBD2 (7 bases each). CDR1 is SGHAT and CDR2 is FQNNGV in the germline V gene. Trimming left V 7 bases short and J 0 bases short, with 15 bases between. The CDR3 loop spans 15 amino acids.

The chain couples TRBV6-1 to TRBJ2-7; D is ambiguous. Trimming stripped 6 bases from V and 4 bases from J, with 25 bases between. Germline CDR1 is MNHNS and CDR2 is SASEGT. This CDR3 spans 17 amino acids. The CDR3 DNA follows: TGTGCCAGCAGCCGCTACGCCGGTGCTCCCGTCCAGTACGAGCAGTACTTC. As protein: CASSRYAGAPVQYEQYF.

The chain couples TRBV6-5 to TRBJ2-5; the D gene is possibly TRBD1 (6 bases). This CDR3 has 16 amino acids. V shed 0 bases and J shed 4 bases, with 15 bases lying between them. Germline CDR1 and CDR2: MNHEY and SVGAGI. CDR3 sequence reads: CASSYSTGGSGETQYF. The CDR3 DNA reads as TGTGCCAGCAGTTACTCGACAGGTGGGAGCGGAGAGACCCAGTACTTC.

This clonotype occurred many times. V and J are TRBV4-1 and TRBJ2-5; 7 nucleotides align to TRBD2. V lost 0 bases and J lost 3; bases outside the gene matches: 4. The CDR3 is made up of 15 amino acids. The germline V gene has CDR1 MGHRA and CDR2 YSYEKL. CDR3: CASSQDGLAEETQYF. As DNA, the CDR3 is TGCGCCAGCAGCCAAGATGGGCTAGCGGAAGAGACCCAGTACTTC.

The J gene is TRBJ2-7, the V gene TRBV5-1; D possibly corresponds to TRBD1 (6 bases). Germline values: CDR1 SGHRS, CDR2 YFSETQ. Trimming left V 4 bases short and J 2 bases short, with 16 bases between. The CDR3 runs to 15 residues. The CDR3: CASSLSSGAPYEQYF. The CDR3 DNA reads as TGCGCCAGCAGCCTCTCATCAGGGGCCCCCTACGAGCAGTACTTC.

This clonotype showed up just a few times. V gene TRBV9 combines with J gene TRBJ2-7; 8 nucleotides align to TRBD2. CDR3 length equals 17 residues. Germline CDR1 reads SGDLS; CDR2 reads YYNGEE. V lost 1 base and J lost 0; bases outside the gene matches: 9. CDR3 coding DNA: TGTGCCAGCAGCGTATTACGGCTAGCGGGCTTCTCCTACGAGCAGTACTTC. Its translation: CASSVLRLAGFSYEQYF.

This clonotype was recorded only once. The gene calls are TRBV3-1 and TRBJ1-4; D may be TRBD1 (6 bases). Germline CDR1 LGHDT, CDR2 YNNKEL (reference sequence). With 2 bases removed from V and 8 bases from J, the gap between germline ends came to 12 bases. The length of the CDR3 is 14 residues. DNA of the CDR3: TGTGCCAGCAGCCAACAGGGGCGCAGGGAAAAACTGTTTTTT. It specifies CASSQQGRREKLFF.